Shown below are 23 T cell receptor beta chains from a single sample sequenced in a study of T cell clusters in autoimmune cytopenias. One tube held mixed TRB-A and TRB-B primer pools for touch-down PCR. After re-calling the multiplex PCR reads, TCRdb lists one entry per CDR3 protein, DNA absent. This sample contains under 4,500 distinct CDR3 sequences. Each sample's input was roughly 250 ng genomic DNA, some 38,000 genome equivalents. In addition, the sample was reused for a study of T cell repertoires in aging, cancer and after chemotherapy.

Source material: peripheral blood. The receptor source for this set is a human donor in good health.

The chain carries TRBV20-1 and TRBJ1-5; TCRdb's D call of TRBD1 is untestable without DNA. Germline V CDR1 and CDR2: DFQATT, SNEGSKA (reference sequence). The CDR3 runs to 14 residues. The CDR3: CSASAPGGAQPQHF.

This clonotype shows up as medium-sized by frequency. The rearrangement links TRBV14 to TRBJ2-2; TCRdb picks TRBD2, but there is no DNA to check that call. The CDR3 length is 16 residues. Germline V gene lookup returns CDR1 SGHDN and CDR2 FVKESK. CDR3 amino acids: CASSHRARANTGELFF.

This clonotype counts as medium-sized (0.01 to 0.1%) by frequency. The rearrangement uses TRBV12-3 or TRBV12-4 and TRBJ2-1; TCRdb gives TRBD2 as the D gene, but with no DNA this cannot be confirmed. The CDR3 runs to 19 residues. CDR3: CASSMTGLGASGRGNEQFF.

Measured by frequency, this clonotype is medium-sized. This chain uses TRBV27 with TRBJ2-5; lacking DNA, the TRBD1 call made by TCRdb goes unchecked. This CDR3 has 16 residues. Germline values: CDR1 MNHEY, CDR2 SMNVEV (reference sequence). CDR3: CASSLGSQGARETQYF.

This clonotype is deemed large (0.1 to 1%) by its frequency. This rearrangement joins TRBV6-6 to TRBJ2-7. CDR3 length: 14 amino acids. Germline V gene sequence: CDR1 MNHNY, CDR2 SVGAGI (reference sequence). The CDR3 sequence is CASSYSTRLYEQYF.

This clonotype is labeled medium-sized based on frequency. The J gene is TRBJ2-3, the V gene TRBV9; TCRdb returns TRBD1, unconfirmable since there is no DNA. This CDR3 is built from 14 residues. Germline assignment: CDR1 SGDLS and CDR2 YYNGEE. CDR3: CASSVGTGSDTQYF.

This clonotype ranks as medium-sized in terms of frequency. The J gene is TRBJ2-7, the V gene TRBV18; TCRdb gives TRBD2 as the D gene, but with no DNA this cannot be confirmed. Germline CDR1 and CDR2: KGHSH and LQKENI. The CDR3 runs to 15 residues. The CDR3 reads CASSMSGRAGYEQYF.

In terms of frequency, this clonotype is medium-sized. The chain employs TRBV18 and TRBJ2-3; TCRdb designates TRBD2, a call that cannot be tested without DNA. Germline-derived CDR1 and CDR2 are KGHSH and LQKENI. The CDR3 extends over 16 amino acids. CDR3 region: CASSPPTSAIKDTQYF.

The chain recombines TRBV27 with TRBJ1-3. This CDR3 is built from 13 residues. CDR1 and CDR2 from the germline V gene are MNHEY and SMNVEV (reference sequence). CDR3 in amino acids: CASSLSSGNTIYF.

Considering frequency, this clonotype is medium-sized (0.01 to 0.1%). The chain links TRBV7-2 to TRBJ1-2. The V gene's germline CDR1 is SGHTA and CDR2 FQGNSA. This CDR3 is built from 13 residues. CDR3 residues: CASSPRRDYGYTF.

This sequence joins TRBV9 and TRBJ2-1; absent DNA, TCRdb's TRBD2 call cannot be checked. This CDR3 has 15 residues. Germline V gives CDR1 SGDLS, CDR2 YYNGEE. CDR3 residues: CASSVSGVGYNEQFF.

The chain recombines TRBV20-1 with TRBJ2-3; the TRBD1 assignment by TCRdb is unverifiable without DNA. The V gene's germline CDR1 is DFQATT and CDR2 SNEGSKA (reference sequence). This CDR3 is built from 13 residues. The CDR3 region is CSARGRDTDTQYF.

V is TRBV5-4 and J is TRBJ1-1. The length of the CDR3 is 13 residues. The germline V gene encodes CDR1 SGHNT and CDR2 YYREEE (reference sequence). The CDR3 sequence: CASSFFPETEAFF.

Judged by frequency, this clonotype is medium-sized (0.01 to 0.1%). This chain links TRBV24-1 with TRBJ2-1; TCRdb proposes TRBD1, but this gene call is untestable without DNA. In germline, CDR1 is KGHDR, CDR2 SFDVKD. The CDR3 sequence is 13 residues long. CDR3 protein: CATSDLTGVEQFF.

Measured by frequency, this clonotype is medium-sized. CDR3 residues: CASGSGTSNEQFF. The V call is TRBV11-3, the J call TRBJ2-1; TCRdb returns TRBD1, unconfirmable since there is no DNA. The CDR3 has 13 amino acids. Germline V CDR1 and CDR2: SGHNT, YENEEA.

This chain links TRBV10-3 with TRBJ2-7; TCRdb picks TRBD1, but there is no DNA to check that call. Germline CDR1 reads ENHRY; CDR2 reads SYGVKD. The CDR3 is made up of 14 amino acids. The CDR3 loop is CAISDIAGSYEQYF.

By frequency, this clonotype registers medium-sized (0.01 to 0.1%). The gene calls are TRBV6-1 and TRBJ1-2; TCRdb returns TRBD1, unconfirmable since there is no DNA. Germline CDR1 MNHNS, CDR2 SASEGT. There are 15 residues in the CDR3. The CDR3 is CASSVGTGGGYGYTF.

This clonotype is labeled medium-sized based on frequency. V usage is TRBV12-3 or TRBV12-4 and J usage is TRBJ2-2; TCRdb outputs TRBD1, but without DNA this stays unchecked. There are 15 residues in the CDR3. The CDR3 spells CASSHTGQDTGELFF.

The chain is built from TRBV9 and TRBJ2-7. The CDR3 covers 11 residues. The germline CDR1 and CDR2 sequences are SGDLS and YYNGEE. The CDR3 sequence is CASSPAYEQYF.

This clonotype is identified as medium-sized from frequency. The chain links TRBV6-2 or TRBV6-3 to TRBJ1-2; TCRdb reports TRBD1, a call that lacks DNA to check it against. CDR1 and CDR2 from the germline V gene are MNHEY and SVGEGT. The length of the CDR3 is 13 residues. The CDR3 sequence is CASTPYGGSGYTF.

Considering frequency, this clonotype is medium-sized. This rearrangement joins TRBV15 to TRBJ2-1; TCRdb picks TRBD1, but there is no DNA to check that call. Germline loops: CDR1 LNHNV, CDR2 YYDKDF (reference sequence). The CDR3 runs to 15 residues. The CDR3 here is CATSRGDRETNEQFF.

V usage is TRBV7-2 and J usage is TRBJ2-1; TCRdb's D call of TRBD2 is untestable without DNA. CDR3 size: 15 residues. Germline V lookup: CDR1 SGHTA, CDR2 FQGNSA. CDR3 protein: CASSSGASGYNEQFF.

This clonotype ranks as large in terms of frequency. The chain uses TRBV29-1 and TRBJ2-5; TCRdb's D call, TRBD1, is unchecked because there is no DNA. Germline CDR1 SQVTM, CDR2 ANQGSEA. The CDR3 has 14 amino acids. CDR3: CSVASPSGEETQYF.